The following is a T cell receptor beta chain sequence with its context. Researchers report immunoSEQ v3.0 was run at survey level. Sequencing had a target that covered 40,000-50,000 T-cell genomes per sample. Measured with immunoSEQ multiplex PCR; TCRdb has only the in-frame clones, and not every one. The table has some 47,000 clones, nearly 95% seen once. This record comes from a study of long-term antiretroviral therapy in people with HIV. With 5 bases removed from V and 1 base from J, the gap between germline ends came to 8 bases. The CDR3 has 13 amino acids. Germline-derived CDR1 and CDR2 are SNHLY and FYNNEI. Each HIV-infected participant was given treatment in the United States.

J is TRBJ1-1 and V is TRBV2, with D perhaps matching TRBD1 (5 bases). The sequencing here drew on unsorted PBMCs, taken 3.7 years after starting antiretroviral therapy. This TCR was sampled from a woman aged 50 to 60 with HIV. The CDR3 coding sequence is TGTGCCAGCAGTTTACAGGAGAACACTGAAGCTTTCTTT. This encodes CASSLQENTEAFF.